The source of this T cell receptor (beta chain) is a study of post-analysis software for immune sequencing data. Study-level background: Courses of disease covered relapsing-remitting, secondary progressive and progressive-relapsing multiple sclerosis.

J lost 1 base, V lost 5 bases, and 8 bases had no gene match. CDR3 length equals 17 residues. Germline loops: CDR1 MNHEY, CDR2 SMNVEV (reference sequence). Regarding the study as a whole: The study found significantly lower normalized Chao1 diversity in multiple sclerosis patients than in controls. Strong co-clustering by F measure linked samples that shared a preparation batch. Patients had higher frequencies than controls of about five TRBV segments, including TRBV5-6, TRBV5-1 and TRBV20-1.

TCR beta libraries were prepared from cDNA with unique molecular identifiers. Using its own MiXCR run on the PCR reads, TCRdb lists one record per CDR3 protein. Of about 430,000 distinct CDR3 sequences in the sample, 39% were seen once. Notes on this clonotype: The antigen is not known.

The source is a girl aged 2-10 years with multiple sclerosis. The sequencing input was blood. V usage is TRBV27 and J usage is TRBJ2-6, with 7 bases that match TRBD1. The CDR3 here is CASSITRDSSGANVLTF. The CDR3, as DNA: TGTGCCAGCAGTATTACCCGGGACAGTTCTGGGGCCAACGTCCTGACTTTC. The full variable domain, with the rest looked up from reference TRBV27 and TRBJ2-6, is EAQVTQNPRYLITVTGKKLTVTCSQNMNHEYMSWYRQDPGLGLRQIYYSMNVEVTDKGDVPEGYKVSRKEKRNFPLILESPSPNQTSLYFCASSITRDSSGANVLTFGAGSRLTVL.